Listed here are 16 T cell receptor beta chains from one sample, sequenced in a study of blood T cell repertoires in COVID-19. The table came from immunoSEQ multiplex PCR; TCRdb's copy has only in-frame clones and leaves some out. This table has 80,000 to 100,000 clones, roughly 90% appearing once. Sequencing was done on a sample of peripheral blood. These receptor sequences come from a human donor with COVID-19, enrolled during active disease. The donor label of this sample is uncertain.

The chain joins TRBV7-9 to TRBJ1-2, with 8 bases lining up with TRBD1. This CDR3 contains 13 residues. Trimming removed 4 bases from V and 4 bases from J; junction bases left unmatched: 2. Germline CDR1 SEHNR, CDR2 FQNEAQ (reference sequence). CDR3 DNA sequence: TGTGCCAGCAGCTGGGGACAGGCCTATGGCTACACCTTC. This translates into CASSWGQAYGYTF.

The V and J genes are TRBV4-1 and TRBJ2-1, with 8 bases lining up with TRBD2. V dropped 4 bases and J dropped 8; count of bases not matched to a gene: 13. Per germline, CDR1 MGHRA and CDR2 YSYEKL. This CDR3 has 16 amino acids. The CDR3 loop is CASSPRPGGATDEQFF. The CDR3 DNA is TGCGCCAGCAGCCCTCGTCCCGGGGGGGCTACCGATGAGCAGTTCTTC.

This rearrangement joins TRBV5-4 to TRBJ2-7, with TRBD1 identical over 9 bases. The length of the CDR3 is 15 residues. Germline values: CDR1 SGHNT, CDR2 YYREEE (reference sequence). V shed 4 bases and J 3 bases; nucleotides not matched to a gene: 8. As DNA, the CDR3 is TGTGCCAGCAGCCAGACAGGGGGGATTTTCTACGAGCAGTACTTC. Translated, it gives CASSQTGGIFYEQYF.

This chain joins TRBV6-5 and TRBJ2-7; D not resolved. V was shortened by 7 bases and J by 7 bases, with 17 bases between the two germline ends. Germline assignment: CDR1 MNHEY and CDR2 SVGAGI. CDR3 length: 13 amino acids. DNA of the CDR3: TGTGCCAGCATACGGCGGCTTCCCGAGGAGCAGTACTTC. It translates to CASIRRLPEEQYF.

The V and J genes are TRBV11-1 and TRBJ1-1; 7 nucleotides line up with TRBD1. The V gene end was trimmed by 4 bases and the J gene end by 2 bases; junction bases not matched to a gene: 10. Per the germline V gene, CDR1 is SGHAT and CDR2 is FQDESV (reference sequence). This CDR3 comprises 16 residues. The CDR3: CASSSMEGAQNTEAFF. CDR3 coding DNA: TGTGCCAGCAGCTCCATGGAGGGGGCCCAAAACACTGAAGCTTTCTTT.

The J gene is TRBJ1-2, the V gene TRBV9, with a possible D match to TRBD1 (5 bases). This CDR3 contains 14 residues. Germline CDR1 reads SGDLS; CDR2 reads YYNGEE. V was cut by 4 bases and J by 2 bases, with 12 bases left in between. CDR3 sequence reads: CASSPRGDNYGYTF. The CDR3 DNA reads as TGTGCCAGCAGCCCTCGGGGGGACAACTATGGCTACACCTTC.

V is TRBV2 and J is TRBJ1-4; 7 bases map to TRBD1. The CDR3 is 14 residues long. Germline V gene lookup returns CDR1 SNHLY and CDR2 FYNNEI. Losses at the gene ends were 8 bases for V and 3 bases for J; bases not matched to a gene: 6. The CDR3 coding sequence is TGTGCCAGCGCGGGGCAGGGGGCTAATGAAAAACTGTTTTTT. This encodes CASAGQGANEKLFF.

The chain couples TRBV18 to TRBJ1-2, with a possible D match to TRBD1 (6 bases). Germline CDR1 is KGHSH and CDR2 is LQKENI. The length of the CDR3 is 12 residues. Trimming took off 8 bases at V and 10 bases at J, with 17 bases between the two ends. CDR3 bases: TGTGCCAGCCGAACAGGGCACGGGGACTACACCTTC. Amino acid sequence: CASRTGHGDYTF.

V and J are TRBV19 and TRBJ2-1; 9 nucleotides line up with TRBD1. CDR1 is LNHDA, CDR2 SQIVND, per germline (reference sequence). The CDR3 is 17 amino acids. Trimming cost V 4 bases and J 0 bases; bases outside gene matches: 7. In nucleotides, the CDR3 is TGTGCCAGTAGTAAGGACAGGGGAGGTTCCTCCTACAATGAGCAGTTCTTC. It specifies CASSKDRGGSSYNEQFF. Full variable domain (missing parts from reference TRBV19 and TRBJ2-1): DGGITQSPKYLFRKEGQNVTLSCEQNLNHDAMYWYRQDPGQGLRLIYYSQIVNDFQKGDIAEGYSVSREKKESFPLTVTSAQKNPTAFYLCASSKDRGGSSYNEQFFGPGTRLTVL.

The J gene is TRBJ1-6, the V gene TRBV27, with 7 bases lining up with TRBD1. Germline-derived CDR1 and CDR2 are MNHEY and SMNVEV (reference sequence). The CDR3 loop spans 13 amino acids. The trim removed 5 bases at V and 13 bases at J, leaving 8 bases unmatched. As DNA, the CDR3 is TGTGCCAGCAGTGAACAGGGGTCATGGCCCCTCCACTTT. Amino acid sequence: CASSEQGSWPLHF.

This rearrangement joins TRBV5-1 to TRBJ2-1, with 12 bases aligning to TRBD2. Germline V gives CDR1 SGHRS, CDR2 YFSETQ. The CDR3 is made up of 16 amino acids. J lost 6 bases, V lost 4 bases, and 8 bases had no gene match. CDR3 loop: CASSASLAGGPNEQFF. CDR3 coding DNA: TGCGCCAGCAGCGCATCACTAGCGGGGGGTCCCAATGAGCAGTTCTTC.

This chain connects TRBV15 to TRBJ2-4; 10 bases are shared with TRBD1. Germline lookup yields CDR1 LNHNV and CDR2 YYDKDF (reference sequence). Unmatched junction bases numbered 11, after V lost 8 bases and J lost 4 bases. The CDR3 length is 16 residues. The CDR3 reads CATGPPRGQGKNIQYF. For the CDR3, the DNA is TGTGCCACCGGCCCCCCCCGGGGACAGGGGAAAAACATTCAGTACTTC.

This rearrangement joins TRBV19 to TRBJ1-4; D is ambiguous. Trimming took 4 bases from V and 8 from J, leaving 11 bases between them. The germline gives CDR1 LNHDA, CDR2 SQIVND (reference sequence). This CDR3 has 13 amino acids. CDR3 in DNA: TGTGCCAGTAGTACTCGCGGCCTCGAAAAACTGTTTTTT. Translating gives CASSTRGLEKLFF.

The V gene is TRBV5-1, the J gene TRBJ2-2, with TRBD2 identical over 10 bases. Germline-derived CDR1 and CDR2 are SGHRS and YFSETQ. V lost 4 bases and J lost 0; bases outside the gene matches: 3. The CDR3 is 16 residues long. CDR3 protein: CASSPLAGANTGELFF. The CDR3, as DNA: TGCGCCAGCAGCCCCCTAGCGGGGGCGAACACCGGGGAGCTGTTTTTT.

The chain uses TRBV6-4 and TRBJ2-3; no firm D call. Germline loops: CDR1 MRHNA, CDR2 SNTAGT. Trimming stripped 4 bases from V and 2 bases from J, with 10 bases between. This CDR3 spans 14 amino acids. CDR3 in amino acids: CASSAFATTDTQYF. The DNA for the CDR3 is TGTGCCAGCAGTGCTTTTGCTACCACAGATACGCAGTATTTT.

The rearrangement uses TRBV7-3 and TRBJ2-5; weak D call: TRBD1 (6 bases). The V end lost 5 bases, the J end lost 4 bases, and 14 bases lay between the germline ends. Germline loops: CDR1 SGHTA, CDR2 FQGTGA. CDR3 length equals 14 residues. The CDR3 spells CASSQARGGETQYF. The CDR3 DNA reads as TGTGCCAGCAGCCAAGCCAGGGGTGGAGAGACCCAGTACTTC.